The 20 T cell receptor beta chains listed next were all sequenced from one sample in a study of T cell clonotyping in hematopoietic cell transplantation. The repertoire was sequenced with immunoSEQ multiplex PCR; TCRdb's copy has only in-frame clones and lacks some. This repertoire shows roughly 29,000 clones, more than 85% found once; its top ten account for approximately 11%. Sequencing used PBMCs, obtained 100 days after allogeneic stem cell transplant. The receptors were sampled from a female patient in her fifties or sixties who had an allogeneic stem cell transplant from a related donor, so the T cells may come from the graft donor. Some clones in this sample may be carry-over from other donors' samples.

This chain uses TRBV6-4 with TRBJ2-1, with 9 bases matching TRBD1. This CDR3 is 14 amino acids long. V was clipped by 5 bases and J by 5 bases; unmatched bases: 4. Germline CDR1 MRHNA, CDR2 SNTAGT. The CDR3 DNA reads TGTGCCAGCAGTACGGGACAGGGCCACAATGAGCAGTTCTTC. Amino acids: CASSTGQGHNEQFF.

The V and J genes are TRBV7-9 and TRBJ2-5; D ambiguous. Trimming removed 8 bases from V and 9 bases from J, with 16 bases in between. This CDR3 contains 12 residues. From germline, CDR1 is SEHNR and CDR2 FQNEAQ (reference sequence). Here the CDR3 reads CASGHDIGPQYF. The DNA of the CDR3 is TGTGCCAGCGGGCATGATATTGGGCCCCAGTACTTC.

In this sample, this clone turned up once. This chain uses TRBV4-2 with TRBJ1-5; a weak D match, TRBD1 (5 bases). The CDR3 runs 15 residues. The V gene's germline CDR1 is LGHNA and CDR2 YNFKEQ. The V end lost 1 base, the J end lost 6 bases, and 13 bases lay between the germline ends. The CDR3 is CASSQGVGQRQPQHF. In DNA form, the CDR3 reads TGTGCCAGCAGCCAAGGTGTGGGGCAGCGTCAGCCCCAGCATTTT.

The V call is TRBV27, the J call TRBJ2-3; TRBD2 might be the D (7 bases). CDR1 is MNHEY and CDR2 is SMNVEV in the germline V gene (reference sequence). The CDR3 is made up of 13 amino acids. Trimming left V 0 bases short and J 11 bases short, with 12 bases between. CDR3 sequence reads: CASSLSGRGGQYF. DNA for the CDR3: TGTGCCAGCAGTTTATCGGGAAGGGGGGGGCAGTATTTT.

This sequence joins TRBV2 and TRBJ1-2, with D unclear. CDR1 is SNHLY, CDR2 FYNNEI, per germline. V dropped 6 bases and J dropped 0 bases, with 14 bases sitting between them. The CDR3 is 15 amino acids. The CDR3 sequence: CASREGLPPNYGYTF. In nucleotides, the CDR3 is TGTGCCAGCAGGGAGGGTCTCCCTCCTAACTATGGCTACACCTTC.

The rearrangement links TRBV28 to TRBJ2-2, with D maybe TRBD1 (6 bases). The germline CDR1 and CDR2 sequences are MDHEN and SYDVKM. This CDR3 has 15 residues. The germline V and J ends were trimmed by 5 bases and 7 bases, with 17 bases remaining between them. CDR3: CASSSPWTDLGELFF. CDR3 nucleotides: TGTGCCAGCAGTAGTCCCTGGACAGACCTCGGGGAGCTGTTTTTT.

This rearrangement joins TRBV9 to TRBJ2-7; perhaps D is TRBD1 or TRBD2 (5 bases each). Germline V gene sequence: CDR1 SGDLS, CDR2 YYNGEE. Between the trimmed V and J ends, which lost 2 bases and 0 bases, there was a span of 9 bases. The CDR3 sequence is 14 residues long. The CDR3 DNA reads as TGTGCCAGCAGCGTGGGACCGTTCTCCTACGAGCAGTACTTC. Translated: CASSVGPFSYEQYF.

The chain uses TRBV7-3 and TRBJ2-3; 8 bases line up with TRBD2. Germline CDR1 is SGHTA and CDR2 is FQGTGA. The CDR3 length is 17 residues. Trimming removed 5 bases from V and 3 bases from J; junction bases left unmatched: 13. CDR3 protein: CASSPGGNGGVTDTQYF. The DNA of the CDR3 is TGTGCCAGCAGCCCCGGCGGGAACGGGGGGGTGACAGATACGCAGTATTTT.

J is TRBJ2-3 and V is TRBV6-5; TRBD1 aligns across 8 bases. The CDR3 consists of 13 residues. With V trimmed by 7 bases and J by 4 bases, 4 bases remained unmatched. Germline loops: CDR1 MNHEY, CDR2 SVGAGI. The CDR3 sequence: CASKSGGPDTQYF. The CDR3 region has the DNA TGTGCCAGCAAATCAGGGGGCCCAGATACGCAGTATTTT.

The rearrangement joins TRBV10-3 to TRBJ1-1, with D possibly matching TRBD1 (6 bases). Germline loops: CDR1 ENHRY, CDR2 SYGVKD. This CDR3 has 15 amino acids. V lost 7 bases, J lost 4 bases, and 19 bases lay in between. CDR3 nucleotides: TGTGCCATCAATTCCGGGGGCGGGATGGGCACTGAAGCTTTCTTT. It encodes CAINSGGGMGTEAFF.

The CDR3 spells CASSPRLSLPNEAFF. As DNA, the CDR3 is TGTGCCAGCAGTCCCCGTTTATCCCTGCCGAATGAAGCTTTCTTT. J is TRBJ1-1 and V is TRBV27; D remains unclear. Germline CDR1 is MNHEY and CDR2 is SMNVEV (reference sequence). The CDR3 covers 15 residues. V was clipped by 5 bases and J by 7 bases, with 20 bases between them.

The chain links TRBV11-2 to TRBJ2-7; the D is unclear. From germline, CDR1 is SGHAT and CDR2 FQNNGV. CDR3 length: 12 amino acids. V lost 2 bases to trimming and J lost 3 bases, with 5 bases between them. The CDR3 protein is CASSLFGYEQYF. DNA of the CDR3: TGTGCCAGCAGCTTATTTGGCTACGAGCAGTACTTC.

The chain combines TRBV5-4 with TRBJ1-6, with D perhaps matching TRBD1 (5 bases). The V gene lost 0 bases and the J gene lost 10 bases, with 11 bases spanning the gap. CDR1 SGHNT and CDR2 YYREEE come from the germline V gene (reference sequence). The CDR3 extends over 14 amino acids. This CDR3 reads CASSLDGGGSPLHF. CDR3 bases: TGTGCCAGCAGCTTGGACGGGGGAGGATCACCCCTCCACTTT.

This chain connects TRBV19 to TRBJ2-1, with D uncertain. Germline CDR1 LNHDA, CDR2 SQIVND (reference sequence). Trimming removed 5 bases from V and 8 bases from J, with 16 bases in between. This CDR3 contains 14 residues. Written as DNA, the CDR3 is TGTGCCAGTAGTCTACTACTCCCCTGGGATGAGCAGTTCTTC. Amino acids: CASSLLLPWDEQFF.

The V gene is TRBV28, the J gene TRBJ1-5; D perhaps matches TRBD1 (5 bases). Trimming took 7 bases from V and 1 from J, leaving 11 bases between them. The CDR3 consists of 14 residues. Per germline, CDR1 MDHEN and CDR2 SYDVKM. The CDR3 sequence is CASTQGWSNQPQHF. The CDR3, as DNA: TGTGCCAGCACTCAGGGCTGGAGCAATCAGCCCCAGCATTTT.

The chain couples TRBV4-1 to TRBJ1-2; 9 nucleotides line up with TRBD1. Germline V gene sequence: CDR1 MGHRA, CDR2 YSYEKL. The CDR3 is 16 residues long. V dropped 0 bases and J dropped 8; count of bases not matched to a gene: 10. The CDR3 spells CASSQEGIQGAGGYTF. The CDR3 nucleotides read TGCGCCAGCAGCCAAGAAGGAATACAGGGGGCGGGAGGCTACACCTTC.

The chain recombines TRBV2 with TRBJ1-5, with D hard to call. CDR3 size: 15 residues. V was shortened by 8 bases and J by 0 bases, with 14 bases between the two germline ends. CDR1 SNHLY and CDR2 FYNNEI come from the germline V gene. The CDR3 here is CASEGAPLSNQPQHF. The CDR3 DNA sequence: TGTGCCAGCGAGGGTGCCCCTCTTAGCAATCAGCCCCAGCATTTT.

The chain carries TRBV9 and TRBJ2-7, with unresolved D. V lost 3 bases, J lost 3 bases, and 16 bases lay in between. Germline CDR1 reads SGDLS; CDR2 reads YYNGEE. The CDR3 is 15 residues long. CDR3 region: CASSGDHGSYYEQYF. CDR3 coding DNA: TGTGCCAGCAGCGGTGACCACGGGTCCTACTACGAGCAGTACTTC.

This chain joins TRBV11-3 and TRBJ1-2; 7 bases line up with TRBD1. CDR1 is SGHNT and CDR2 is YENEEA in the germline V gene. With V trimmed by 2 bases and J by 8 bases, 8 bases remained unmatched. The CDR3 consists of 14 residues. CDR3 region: CASSLRTGERGYTF. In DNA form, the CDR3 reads TGTGCCAGCAGCTTAAGAACAGGGGAACGGGGCTACACCTTC.

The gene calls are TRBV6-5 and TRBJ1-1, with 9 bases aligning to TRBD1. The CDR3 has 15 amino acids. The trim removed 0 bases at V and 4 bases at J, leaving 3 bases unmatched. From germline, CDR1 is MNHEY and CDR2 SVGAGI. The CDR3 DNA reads TGTGCCAGCAGTTACTCTGGACAGGGGACCACTGAAGCTTTCTTT. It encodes CASSYSGQGTTEAFF.